The entry that follows covers one TCR beta chain sequence. Its binding antigen is unknown. It has no much larger one-base neighbor in the sample; base qualities were not kept. This sample stems from a study of CD8 T cells in Susac syndrome (dated by TCRdb to between 2018 and 2021). A note on the overall study: Whether CD8+ T cell activation and differentiation in Susac syndrome was antigen driven was tested using repertoire sequencing. Here is what the overall study found, with its caveats: The TCR sequencing and HLA analysis was acknowledged to have included a relatively small number of individuals.

RNA was extracted using the RNeasy kit, and roughly 0.5 to 1 microgram was reverse transcribed with random hexamers. TCR beta CDR3 regions were amplified with the immunoSEQ multiplex PCR assay covering 54 Vbeta and 13 Jbeta segments. PCR amplification bias was corrected using a synthetic template baseline for primer optimization and computational correction. The study's processing was this. Reads were assigned to V, D and J genes according to IMGT and analyzed in immunoSEQ Analyzer, with only productive sequences retained. Clonality was calculated as one minus the Shannon entropy normalized by log2 of the number of productive unique sequences. For each patient and control, public and private clones were evaluated among the 100 most prevalent clones. Susac-specific clones were defined as absent from healthy and MS cohorts, over a thousand published viral clones and other ImmuneACCESS disease sequences. TCRdb handled the public reads itself, with Q25 trimming in fastp and clone calling in MiXCR, and kept productive beta chains. Each entry is one CDR3 protein sequence, shown with its most common DNA and genes. The V and J calls were not made by the authors but by TCRdb's processing. The table for this sample lists over 200,000 distinct CDR3 sequences; over 90% of them were counted only once. Of the sample, 0.07% to 0.095% falls within the top ten clones.

V loses 4 bases at its end and J loses 1 base; junction bases beyond the gene matches: 5. CDR1 is given as SGDLS and CDR2 as YYNGEE, both from the germline V gene. From the cysteine through the phenylalanine, the CDR3 covers 16 amino acids. Only CDR3 DNA is held: 48 bases, read in frame from base 1. Peripheral blood CD8+ and CD4+ T cells from healthy donors, Susac syndrome patients and multiple sclerosis patients were profiled using high-throughput TCR beta sequencing. The multiple sclerosis controls were treatment-naive patients whose relapsing-remitting disease, either stable or active, fulfilled the revised McDonald criteria. CD8+ TEMRA cells were enriched by FACS, while bulk CD8+ and CD4+ T cells were purified by magnetic negative isolation. Blood was drawn into EDTA tubes, processed within 24 hours, and PBMCs were isolated by density gradient centrifugation. PBMCs intended for TCR sequencing were cryopreserved in liquid nitrogen and were subsequently thawed in a 37 degrees C water bath. The sorted or isolated CD4+, CD8+ and CD8+ TEMRA cells reached a purity of at least 90%.

The sequence links TRBV9 to TRBJ2-5; the junction holds 12 bases that match TRBD2. The source material was CD4+ T cells from PBMCs. The receptor comes from a human donor with multiple sclerosis. The nucleotide sequence is TGTGCCAGCAGCCCCCGGACTAGCGGGGCCCAAGAGACCCAGTACTTC. Its protein is CASSPRTSGAQETQYF.